One T cell receptor (beta chain) is described in this entry. This entry belongs to a study of response to subunit inactivated influenza vaccine. TCRdb reanalysed the RT-PCR reads using MiXCR and keeps one entry per CDR3 protein. The data show under 550,000 distinct CDR3 sequences, with approximately 6.9% seen just once and around 13% held by the top ten. CDR1 and CDR2 from the germline V gene are DFQATT and SNEGSKA (reference sequence). Trimming cost V 6 bases and J 6 bases, with 12 bases left between them. The CDR3 is made up of 13 amino acids. Sequencing was performed on PBMCs from blood, taken roughly 24 months after vaccination. The sequence was collected from a man between 50 and 75 years old who received an inactivated influenza vaccine. V gene TRBV20-1 combines with J gene TRBJ1-6; D is perhaps TRBD1 (6 bases). DNA of the CDR3: TGCAGTGCAATACAGGGCCTTAATTCACCCCTCCACTTT. It yields the protein CSAIQGLNSPLHF.